The 29 T cell receptor beta chains presented below share a single source sample, sequenced in a study of Ad26.COV2.S vaccination and SARS-CoV-2 variants. This table comes from immunoSEQ multiplex PCR, and its TCRdb copy is limited to in-frame clones, with some not included. The repertoire includes around 300,000 clones, 90% of them detected once, and roughly 6% sits in the top ten. Sample treatment: around 19 received Ad26.COV2.S at low or high dose, single or two shots; about 5 received placebo; per-sample allocation not given. Collection of the samples took place on day 63 after the first injection of vaccine or placebo. The specimen was peripheral blood, collected in a trial of Ad26.COV2.S vaccine versus placebo. The origin of the receptors is a person aged 18 to 65 who received the Ad26.COV2.S COVID-19 vaccine or a placebo.

V usage is TRBV3-1 (or the pseudogene TRBV3-2) and J usage is TRBJ1-1, with a possible D match to TRBD1 (5 bases). Between the trimmed V and J ends, which lost 1 base and 4 bases, there was a span of 13 bases. This CDR3 contains 15 residues. Germline loops: CDR1 LGHDT, CDR2 YNNKEL (reference sequence). This CDR3 reads CASSQAGGRATEAFF. The CDR3 DNA follows: TGTGCCAGCAGCCAAGCGGGGGGTAGGGCCACTGAAGCTTTCTTT.

This rearrangement joins TRBV6-5 to TRBJ2-7; possible D gene TRBD1, 6 bases. Germline loops: CDR1 MNHEY, CDR2 SVGAGI. Trimming cost V 6 bases and J 2 bases, with 11 bases left between them. The CDR3 consists of 13 residues. CDR3 residues: CASRPTGTYEQYF. CDR3 coding DNA: TGTGCCAGCAGGCCAACAGGGACCTACGAGCAGTACTTC.

This rearrangement joins TRBV9 to TRBJ2-2; 7 bases fit TRBD1. Per the germline V gene, CDR1 is SGDLS and CDR2 is YYNGEE. Unmatched junction bases numbered 4, after V lost 4 bases and J lost 4 bases. The CDR3 has 14 residues. The CDR3 here is CASSMTGLTGELFF. The CDR3 nucleotides read TGTGCCAGCAGCATGACAGGGCTCACCGGGGAGCTGTTTTTT.

The J gene is TRBJ1-4, the V gene TRBV7-6, with D possibly matching TRBD1 (5 bases). Trimming took 1 base from V and 11 from J, leaving 29 bases between them. The CDR3 is 19 amino acids. The germline CDR1 and CDR2 sequences are SGHVS and FNYEAQ. The CDR3 is CASSLVLSGPASGWKKLFF. The CDR3 region has the DNA TGTGCCAGCAGCTTAGTCCTGTCGGGGCCCGCATCGGGATGGAAGAAACTGTTTTTT.

The gene calls are TRBV3-1 (or the pseudogene TRBV3-2) and TRBJ2-5, with 13 positions matching TRBD2. The junction had 10 bases not matched to a gene; V was cut back by 4 bases and J by 5 bases. This CDR3 spans 17 amino acids. Germline CDR1 is LGHDT and CDR2 is YNNKEL (reference sequence). For the CDR3, the DNA is TGTGCCAGCAGCCGCGCCGGGACTAGCGGGATGGACGAGACCCAGTACTTC. Translated: CASSRAGTSGMDETQYF.

This chain joins TRBV3-1 (or the pseudogene TRBV3-2) and TRBJ2-2; the D is unclear. The V and J ends lost 0 bases and 7 bases respectively, with 9 bases between them. Germline values: CDR1 LGHDT, CDR2 YNNKEL (reference sequence). This CDR3 spans 14 amino acids. The CDR3 here is CASSQDDLFGELFF. In DNA, the CDR3 is TGTGCCAGCAGCCAAGATGACCTTTTCGGGGAGCTGTTTTTT.

The chain recombines TRBV10-1 with TRBJ2-2; possibly TRBD2 for D (6 bases). V lost 3 bases and J 6 bases, leaving 11 bases between the germline ends. This CDR3 spans 14 amino acids. Per germline, CDR1 WNHNN and CDR2 SYGVQD (reference sequence). CDR3 sequence: CASSEGGFAGELFF. CDR3 bases: TGCGCCAGCAGTGAAGGAGGGTTCGCCGGGGAGCTGTTTTTT.

The chain employs TRBV19 and TRBJ2-1; unclear D gene. The CDR3 sequence is 14 residues long. V was cut by 0 bases and J by 5 bases, with 8 bases left in between. Germline CDR1 is LNHDA and CDR2 is SQIVND (reference sequence). The CDR3 loop reads CASSIESENNEQFF. For the CDR3, the DNA is TGTGCCAGTAGTATAGAAAGCGAGAACAATGAGCAGTTCTTC.

The rearrangement uses TRBV5-1 and TRBJ2-3; TRBD2 matches at 8 bases. The CDR3 covers 16 residues. V lost 3 bases and J lost 3; bases outside the gene matches: 9. Germline V gene data show CDR1 as SGHRS and CDR2 as YFSETQ. The CDR3 sequence: CASSSGRGVPTDTQYF. The CDR3 DNA reads as TGCGCCAGCAGCTCCGGGCGGGGGGTCCCAACAGATACGCAGTATTTT.

The CDR3 DNA follows: TGTGCCAGCAGAGGGGCGAGCACCGGGGAGCTGTTTTTT. The encoded protein is CASRGASTGELFF. The chain has TRBV7-2 and TRBJ2-2, with D perhaps TRBD1 (5 bases). The CDR3 is 13 residues long. The V end was cut by 6 bases, the J end by 4 bases, with 9 bases between. CDR1 SGHTA and CDR2 FQGNSA come from the germline V gene.

This clone was picked up a small number of times. The V gene is TRBV7-2, the J gene TRBJ1-5; the D is unclear. The CDR3 sequence is 13 residues long. The V gene lost 2 bases and the J gene lost 5 bases, with 7 bases spanning the gap. Looked up from germline, CDR1 is SGHTA and CDR2 is FQGNSA. DNA for the CDR3: TGTGCCAGCAGCTTAAACGGGGATCAGCCCCAGCATTTT. Amino acids: CASSLNGDQPQHF.

The rearrangement joins TRBV29-1 to TRBJ1-2, with TRBD1 as a possible D gene (5 bases). Trimming removed 2 bases at V and 0 bases at J, with 16 bases between. Germline V gives CDR1 SQVTM, CDR2 ANQGSEA. The CDR3 extends over 16 amino acids. Written as DNA, the CDR3 is TGCAGCGTTGAAAGCTTGGGTGGCAGGGCTAACTATGGCTACACCTTC. It codes for CSVESLGGRANYGYTF. The full variable domain, with the rest looked up from reference TRBV29-1 and TRBJ1-2, is SAVISQKPSRDICQRGTSLTIQCQVDSQVTMMFWYRQQPGQSLTLIATANQGSEATYESGFVIDKFPISRPNLTFSTLTVSNMSPEDSSIYLCSVESLGGRANYGYTFGSGTRLTVV.

This chain joins TRBV6-5 and TRBJ1-2, with D hard to call. CDR1 MNHEY and CDR2 SVGAGI come from the germline V gene. This CDR3 has 14 residues. Trimming took 6 bases from V and 6 from J, leaving 17 bases between them. The CDR3 DNA reads TGTGCCAGCAGGAACCTCGGGCGCGTAGATGGCTACACCTTC. Translation gives CASRNLGRVDGYTF.

This clone was recorded only once. The rearrangement joins TRBV9 to TRBJ2-7, with D perhaps TRBD1 (5 bases). The germline gives CDR1 SGDLS, CDR2 YYNGEE. The CDR3 spans 15 residues. Between the trimmed V and J ends, which lost 3 bases and 2 bases, there was a span of 15 bases. CDR3 in amino acids: CASSAPDKPPYEQYF. CDR3 DNA: TGTGCCAGCAGCGCCCCGGACAAGCCCCCCTACGAGCAGTACTTC.

The gene calls are TRBV5-4 and TRBJ2-7; 9 bases agree with TRBD1. The CDR3 is 14 amino acids. The germline V gene has CDR1 SGHNT and CDR2 YYREEE (reference sequence). The trim removed 1 base at V and 5 bases at J, leaving 4 bases unmatched. CDR3 protein: CASSLSDRGDEQYF. The CDR3 DNA reads TGTGCCAGCAGCTTGAGTGACAGGGGGGACGAGCAGTACTTC. The full variable domain, in which reference TRBV5-4 and TRBJ2-7 provide the parts outside the CDR3, is ETGVTQSPTHLIKTRGQQVTLRCSSQSGHNTVSWYQQALGQGPQFIFQYYREEENGRGNFPPRFSGLQFPNYSSELNVNALELDDSALYLCASSLSDRGDEQYFGPGTRLTVT.

The rearrangement uses TRBV19 and TRBJ1-4; 7 bases are shared with TRBD1. Germline-derived CDR1 and CDR2 are LNHDA and SQIVND (reference sequence). V was pared by 5 bases and J by 4 bases, with 10 bases of the junction left unmatched. The CDR3 length is 16 residues. Written as DNA, the CDR3 is TGTGCCAGTAGTCTCCATCCGGGACAGATTAATGAAAAACTGTTTTTT. Amino acids: CASSLHPGQINEKLFF.

V gene TRBV5-1 combines with J gene TRBJ1-5, with unresolved D. The CDR3 has 13 residues. V was shortened by 4 bases and J by 1 base, with 6 bases between the two germline ends. Germline CDR1 SGHRS, CDR2 YFSETQ. The CDR3 spells CASSPRSNQPQHF. The CDR3 nucleotides are TGCGCCAGCAGCCCTCGGAGCAATCAGCCCCAGCATTTT.

This clone was counted once. The chain couples TRBV27 to TRBJ1-1; possible D gene TRBD1, 6 bases. Trimming left V 6 bases short and J 3 bases short, with 14 bases between. The germline gives CDR1 MNHEY, CDR2 SMNVEV (reference sequence). The CDR3 contains 14 residues. CDR3 nucleotide sequence: TGTGCCAGCAGCGCAAAGGGGGGGTACACTGAAGCTTTCTTT. Translation gives CASSAKGGYTEAFF.

The CDR3 region has the DNA TGTGCCAGCAGTTTCTCGGACAGGGTAATAGGCTACACCTTC. Amino acid sequence: CASSFSDRVIGYTF. The chain couples TRBV28 to TRBJ1-2, with 8 bases that match TRBD1. V lost 3 bases to trimming and J lost 8 bases; unmatched junction nucleotides: 8. The CDR3 extends over 14 amino acids. Germline values: CDR1 MDHEN, CDR2 SYDVKM.

This clone was observed once. This chain joins TRBV18 and TRBJ1-2; no clear D gene. This CDR3 has 14 residues. CDR1 and CDR2 (germline): KGHSH, LQKENI. The V end lost 3 bases, the J end lost 5 bases, and 13 bases lay between the germline ends. CDR3: CASSPDTFAYGYTF. The CDR3 bases are TGTGCCAGCTCACCCGACACCTTCGCGTATGGCTACACCTTC.

The chain combines TRBV6-2 or TRBV6-3 with TRBJ1-1, with D maybe TRBD1 (6 bases). V dropped 0 bases and J dropped 0 bases, with 14 bases sitting between them. Germline lookup yields CDR1 MNHEY and CDR2 SVGEGT. CDR3 size: 17 residues. CDR3 bases: TGTGCCAGCAGTTACTCGAGCAGGGGCCACCTGAACACTGAAGCTTTCTTT. Amino acid sequence: CASSYSSRGHLNTEAFF.

The chain has TRBV29-1 and TRBJ1-2; no definite D call. The CDR3 runs to 16 residues. The V and J ends lost 6 bases and 2 bases respectively, with 22 bases between them. From germline, CDR1 is SQVTM and CDR2 ANQGSEA. The CDR3 here is CSVTPVRLRKNYGYTF. CDR3 DNA sequence: TGCAGCGTCACCCCCGTCCGTCTGAGGAAGAACTATGGCTACACCTTC.

This sequence joins TRBV7-9 and TRBJ2-1, with 11 bases matching TRBD2. The CDR3 runs 16 residues. The trim removed 3 bases at V and 8 bases at J, leaving 9 bases unmatched. Germline V gene sequence: CDR1 SEHNR, CDR2 FQNEAQ (reference sequence). CDR3 sequence (DNA): TGTGCCAGCAGCTTTACCGCTAGCGGGAGGCGGGATGAGCAGTTCTTC. Amino acids: CASSFTASGRRDEQFF.

The CDR3 reads CASKRNTEAFF. CDR3 bases: TGTGCCAGCAAGAGGAACACTGAAGCTTTCTTT. The V gene is TRBV6-5, the J gene TRBJ1-1; D is unresolved. CDR3 size: 11 residues. V gave up 7 bases and J gave up 1 base, with 4 bases separating them. CDR1 and CDR2 (germline): MNHEY, SVGAGI.

The rearrangement links TRBV14 to TRBJ2-5; D is ambiguous. CDR3 length equals 14 residues. Germline CDR1 SGHDN, CDR2 FVKESK. The ends were cut back, 3 bases at V and 4 bases at J, with 12 bases in the middle. CDR3 in amino acids: CASSHGPQIETQYF. The CDR3 DNA is TGTGCCAGCAGCCATGGACCCCAAATAGAGACCCAGTACTTC. Using reference TRBV14 and TRBJ2-5 for the parts outside the CDR3, the full variable domain is EAGVTQFPSHSVIEKGQTVTLRCDPISGHDNLYWYRRVMGKEIKFLLHFVKESKQDESGMPNNRFLAERTGGTYSTLKVQPAELEDSGVYFCASSHGPQIETQYFGPGTRLLVL.

V is TRBV12-3 or TRBV12-4 and J is TRBJ1-3, with D unclear. This CDR3 comprises 10 residues. The CDR3 DNA sequence: TGTGCTTGTTACTCGGACACCATATATTTT. Its translation: CACYSDTIYF.

This chain uses TRBV29-1 with TRBJ1-1; 7 nucleotides match TRBD1. The J segment lost 4 bases and the V segment lost 7 bases, leaving 9 bases of the junction unmatched. Germline V gives CDR1 SQVTM, CDR2 ANQGSEA. The length of the CDR3 is 13 residues. As DNA, the CDR3 is TGCAGCGCGAACAGGGGAGTGGGCACTGAAGCTTTCTTT. This gives the protein CSANRGVGTEAFF.

The chain joins TRBV7-2 to TRBJ1-2, with D tentatively TRBD1 (5 bases). Per germline, CDR1 SGHTA and CDR2 FQGNSA. V was cut by 2 bases and J by 5 bases, with 15 bases left in between. The CDR3 is made up of 15 amino acids. CDR3 nucleotides: TGTGCCAGCAGCTTATCCCGCCAGGGTTTGTATGGCTACACCTTC. Translating it yields CASSLSRQGLYGYTF.

The gene calls are TRBV28 and TRBJ1-4; D ambiguous. The germline V gene has CDR1 MDHEN and CDR2 SYDVKM. CDR3 length: 14 residues. The V gene lost 5 bases and the J gene lost 6 bases, with 13 bases spanning the gap. The CDR3 region has the DNA TGTGCCAGCAGTCGATGGGATCAAGATGAAAAACTGTTTTTT. It codes for CASSRWDQDEKLFF. The entire variable domain, with the rest obtained from reference TRBV28 and TRBJ1-4, is as follows: DVKVTQSSRYLVKRTGEKVFLECVQDMDHENMFWYRQDPGLGLRLIYFSYDVKMKEKGDIPEGYSVSREKKERFSLILESASTNQTSMYLCASSRWDQDEKLFFGSGTQLSVL.